The clone carrying this TCR beta chain was detected only a few times. The sample comes from a study of blood T cell repertoires in COVID-19. Study-wide context: The study drew acute and convalescent COVID-19 samples from the United States, Italy and Spain. T cells, B-cell-depleted T cells, or PBMCs supplied cDNA or gDNA.

Produced via immunoSEQ multiplex PCR; TCRdb's table is partial and in-frame only. The table records roughly 120,000 clones, just over 75% of them present only once. Germline CDR1 reads SGHRS; CDR2 reads YFSETQ. The CDR3 runs 15 residues. V lost 7 bases and J lost 2; bases outside the gene matches: 10. This sequence was found in a woman of 80 years or more with acute or convalescent COVID-19. Sequenced: peripheral blood. V is TRBV5-1 and J is TRBJ2-5; 8 bases align to TRBD1. The CDR3 DNA follows: TGCGCCAGCGGTCGGACAGGGCAGGGACAAGAGACCCAGTACTTC. Its protein product is CASGRTGQGQETQYF.